This TCR beta chain originates from a study of metastatic and nonmetastatic thyroid tumors. Study summary: Repertoire data that came from the blood and tumor or nodule tissue of malignant and benign thyroid patients were compared. Study results and limitations: The study reportedly found significantly higher TCR beta diversity in malignant thyroid tumors than benign nodules, in blood and tumor.

Concerning this clone: The antigen remains undetermined.

Through MiXCR, TCRdb re-clonotyped the PCR reads. The top ten hold around 18% of the sample, which has approximately 25,000 clones, around 26% seen once. No patient received treatment before thyroid surgery. The CDR3 length is 20 residues. From germline, CDR1 is SNHLY and CDR2 FYNNEI. Trimming pared 1 base from V and 7 bases from J, leaving 31 bases between. The sample comprised blood. The chain is built from TRBV2 and TRBJ1-1, with D maybe TRBD1 (5 bases). The receptor comes from a male donor with papillary thyroid cancer or a benign thyroid nodule (not recorded which). Some clones in this sample may be carry-over from other donors' samples. In DNA, the CDR3 is TGTGCCAGCAGTGAAGTCCCGCCAGGGCTCCTAGAGACTCTCGCAGATGAAGCTTTCTTT. Protein sequence: CASSEVPPGLLETLADEAFF.